The clone carrying this T cell receptor beta chain came up once. No antigen is known for it. V was shortened by 0 bases and J by 2 bases, with 8 bases between the two germline ends. Germline-derived CDR1 and CDR2 are SGDLS and YYNGEE. The CDR3 is 14 residues long. The data belong to a study of T cells in narcolepsy. Study at large: Enrolled donors included narcolepsy type 1 or type 2 patients and healthy controls. Study findings and constraints: Comparing one patient's CSF and blood CD4+ clonotypes highlighted HCRT- and TRIB2-specific autoreactive clonotypes. Reportedly, autoreactive clonotypes were serially detected in patients' blood but not controls'.

TCRdb keeps only in-frame clones here, not all; method: immunoSEQ multiplex PCR. The table includes 30,000 to 45,000 clones, approximately 85% detected once. The material sequenced was CD45RA- memory CD4+ T cells from PBMCs. The clonotype comes from a human donor with narcolepsy. The rearrangement uses TRBV9 and TRBJ1-2, with a tentative D call TRBD1 (5 bases). The CDR3 nucleotides read TGTGCCAGCAGCGTAGGAAACAGGAACTATGGCTACACCTTC. It encodes CASSVGNRNYGYTF.